Here is one T cell receptor (beta chain) with its context. Its specificity is not known. Germline lookup yields CDR1 SGHRS and CDR2 YFSETQ. This CDR3 spans 15 amino acids. V was pared by 0 bases and J by 8 bases, with 6 bases of the junction left unmatched. This record belongs to a study of neurological immune-mediated disorders. General study points: CDR3 amino acid sequences of expanded clones were not shared across subjects, a result suggesting private repertoires in all groups.

By 5'RACE with 10-nucleotide random UMIs, the cDNA was made. Every sequencing run returned over 200 million TCR-beta sequences, which were derived from 15-18 subjects. One entry per CDR3 protein results from TCRdb running MiXCR on the 5' RACE reads. The sample lists some 47,000 distinct CDR3 sequences; 20% to 25% were seen once. Described time point: technical triplicate 3. Sample: PBMCs. The receptor comes from a man aged 60 to 75 with HTLV-1-associated myelopathy (HAM/TSP). This chain connects TRBV5-1 to TRBJ2-1; 9 nucleotides agree with TRBD2. CDR3 nucleotides: TGCGCCAGCAGCTTGGTATTCGCGGGGGGGGATGAGCAGTTCTTC. This gives the protein CASSLVFAGGDEQFF.